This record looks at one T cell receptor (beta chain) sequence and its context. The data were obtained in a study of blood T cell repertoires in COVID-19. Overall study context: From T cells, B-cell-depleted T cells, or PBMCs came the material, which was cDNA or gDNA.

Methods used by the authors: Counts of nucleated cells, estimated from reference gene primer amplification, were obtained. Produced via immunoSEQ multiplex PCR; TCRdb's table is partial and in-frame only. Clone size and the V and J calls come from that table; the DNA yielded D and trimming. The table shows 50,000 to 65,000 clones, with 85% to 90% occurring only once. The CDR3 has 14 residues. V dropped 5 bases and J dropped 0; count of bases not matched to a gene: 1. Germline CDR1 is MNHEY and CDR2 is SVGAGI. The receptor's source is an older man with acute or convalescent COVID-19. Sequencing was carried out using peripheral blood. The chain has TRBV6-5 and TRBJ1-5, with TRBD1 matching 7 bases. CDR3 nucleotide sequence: TGTGCCAGCAGTCGGGACAGTAGCAATCAGCCCCAGCATTTT. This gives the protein CASSRDSSNQPQHF.